This T cell receptor (beta chain) was documented in a study of shared clonotypes between healthy human individuals. Study details: There were three CD4 naive, three CD4 memory, two CD8 naive and one CD8 memory plates per donor.

Germline loops: CDR1 SGHRS, CDR2 YFSETQ. This CDR3 has 15 residues. Trimming took 4 bases from V and 8 from J; bases not matched to a gene: 9. About this clone: Its antigen is still unknown.

This table comes from immunoSEQ multiplex PCR, and its TCRdb copy is limited to in-frame clones, with some not included. There are 2.3 million or so clones in the sample; 85% to 95% occur only once, and 0.35% to 0.5% lies in the top ten. Study-wide findings and caveats: The low donor count limited represented genetic and exposure-history diversity.

The rearrangement links TRBV5-1 to TRBJ2-1; TRBD2 matches 10 bases. Sequenced input: naive CD4+ T cells from PBMCs. Sample subset: CD45RA+ positively selected. This TCR was recovered from a man younger than 30 in good health. Some clones in this sample may be carry-over from other donors' samples. This CDR3 is CASSPPGLALHEQFF. In DNA form, the CDR3 reads TGCGCCAGCAGCCCCCCGGGACTAGCGCTCCATGAGCAGTTCTTC.